The 9 T cell receptor beta chains below were found in one sample sequenced in a study of cytomegalovirus exposure and HLA in healthy donors. The PCR made use of 60 Vbeta and 13 Jbeta primers. Libraries were prepared by immunoSEQ multiplex PCR; TCRdb keeps only in-frame clonotypes and omits some of them. This sample has 150,000 to 200,000 clones, with 70% to 80% found just once. Sequenced: PBMCs. The source of these receptors is a woman in her thirties or forties in good health and CMV-seronegative.

Only one count was recorded for this clone. The gene calls are TRBV19 and TRBJ2-4, with D perhaps matching TRBD1 (6 bases). Germline V lookup: CDR1 LNHDA, CDR2 SQIVND (reference sequence). This CDR3 has 13 amino acids. V dropped 4 bases and J dropped 7 bases, with 11 bases sitting between them. The CDR3 here is CASSSRGSNIQYF. CDR3 coding DNA: TGTGCCAGTAGTAGCAGGGGCTCGAACATTCAGTACTTC.

The CDR3 coding sequence is TGTGCCTGGAGGCGGGAATCTGTATACAATGAGCAGTTCTTC. Translation gives CAWRRESVYNEQFF. The chain combines TRBV30 with TRBJ2-1, with D maybe TRBD2 (6 bases). Germline V gene sequence: CDR1 GTSNPN, CDR2 SVGIG (reference sequence). This CDR3 comprises 14 residues. V lost 3 bases and J lost 4, with 13 bases in between.

The chain recombines TRBV9 with TRBJ2-1; TRBD2 matches 8 bases. Unmatched junction bases numbered 17, after V lost 1 base and J lost 8 bases. This CDR3 region has 18 residues. Germline CDR1 reads SGDLS; CDR2 reads YYNGEE. CDR3 bases: TGTGCCAGCAGCGTAAGGGCCGGGGGGGCGGGAGGCGGTTATGAGCAGTTCTTC. This sequence encodes CASSVRAGGAGGGYEQFF.

The chain combines TRBV5-4 with TRBJ2-1, with unresolved D. Germline V gene sequence: CDR1 SGHNT, CDR2 YYREEE (reference sequence). Trimming took off 4 bases at V and 8 bases at J, with 13 bases between the two ends. The CDR3 is 13 amino acids. Here the CDR3 reads CASSPQTRHEQFF. The DNA of the CDR3 is TGTGCCAGCAGCCCTCAGACAAGACATGAGCAGTTCTTC.

As for this clone: At one end, the junction sequence differs from germline, possibly due to a read error. The chain recombines TRBV7-7 with TRBJ2-5; TRBD2 matches at 10 bases. This CDR3 region has 16 residues. In germline, CDR1 is SSHAT, CDR2 FNYEAQ (reference sequence). This CDR3 is CASSLLAGQVLETQYF. CDR3 nucleotides: TGTGCTAGCAGCTTACTAGCGGGACAAGTTTTGGAGACCCAGTACTTC.

This chain connects TRBV10-3 to TRBJ2-1, with a possible D match to TRBD1 (5 bases). CDR1 is ENHRY and CDR2 is SYGVKD in the germline V gene. The CDR3 runs to 15 residues. The V and J ends lost 3 bases and 7 bases respectively, with 16 bases between them. The CDR3 region is CAISDGWTKGNEQFF. In nucleotides, the CDR3 is TGTGCCATCAGTGACGGGTGGACAAAAGGTAATGAGCAGTTCTTC.

The V and J genes are TRBV6-1 and TRBJ2-7; D not certain. Deletions cut 8 bases from V and 2 bases from J, with 16 bases between. The CDR3 extends over 14 amino acids. CDR1 and CDR2 (germline): MNHNS, SASEGT. The CDR3 is CASPRYTPPYEQYF. The CDR3 bases are TGTGCCAGCCCTAGGTATACCCCCCCCTACGAGCAGTACTTC.

The rearrangement joins TRBV19 to TRBJ2-1, with D hard to call. The ends were cut back, 3 bases at V and 4 bases at J, with 10 bases in the middle. The CDR3 extends over 14 amino acids. The germline V gene has CDR1 LNHDA and CDR2 SQIVND (reference sequence). The CDR3 spells CASSMARLYNEQFF. CDR3 nucleotide sequence: TGTGCCAGTAGTATGGCGAGACTTTACAATGAGCAGTTCTTC. Full variable domain (rest looked up from reference TRBV19 and TRBJ2-1): DGGITQSPKYLFRKEGQNVTLSCEQNLNHDAMYWYRQDPGQGLRLIYYSQIVNDFQKGDIAEGYSVSREKKESFPLTVTSAQKNPTAFYLCASSMARLYNEQFFGPGTRLTVL.

This chain uses TRBV27 with TRBJ2-7; 9 nucleotides match TRBD1. The CDR3 sequence is 17 residues long. The J segment lost 7 bases and the V segment lost 1 base, leaving 14 bases of the junction unmatched. In germline, CDR1 is MNHEY, CDR2 SMNVEV (reference sequence). CDR3 DNA: TGTGCCAGCAGTTTATTGGGGACAGGGAAGGCTTGGGGGGAGCAGTACTTC. Translated: CASSLLGTGKAWGEQYF.